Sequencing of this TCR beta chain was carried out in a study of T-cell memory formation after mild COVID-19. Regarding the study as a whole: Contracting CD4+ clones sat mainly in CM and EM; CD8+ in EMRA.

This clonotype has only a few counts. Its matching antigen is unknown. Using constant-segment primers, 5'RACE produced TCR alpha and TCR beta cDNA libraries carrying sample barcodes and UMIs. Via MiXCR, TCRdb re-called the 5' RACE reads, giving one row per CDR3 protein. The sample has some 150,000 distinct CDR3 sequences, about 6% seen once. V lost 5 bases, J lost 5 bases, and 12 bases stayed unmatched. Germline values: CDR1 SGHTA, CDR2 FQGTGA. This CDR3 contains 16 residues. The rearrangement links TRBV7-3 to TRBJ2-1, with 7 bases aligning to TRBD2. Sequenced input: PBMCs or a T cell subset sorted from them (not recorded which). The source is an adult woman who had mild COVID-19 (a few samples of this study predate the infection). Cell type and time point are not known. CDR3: CASSPTAGVRNNEQFF. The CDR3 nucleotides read TGTGCCAGCAGCCCCACTGCGGGAGTCAGAAACAATGAGCAGTTCTTC.